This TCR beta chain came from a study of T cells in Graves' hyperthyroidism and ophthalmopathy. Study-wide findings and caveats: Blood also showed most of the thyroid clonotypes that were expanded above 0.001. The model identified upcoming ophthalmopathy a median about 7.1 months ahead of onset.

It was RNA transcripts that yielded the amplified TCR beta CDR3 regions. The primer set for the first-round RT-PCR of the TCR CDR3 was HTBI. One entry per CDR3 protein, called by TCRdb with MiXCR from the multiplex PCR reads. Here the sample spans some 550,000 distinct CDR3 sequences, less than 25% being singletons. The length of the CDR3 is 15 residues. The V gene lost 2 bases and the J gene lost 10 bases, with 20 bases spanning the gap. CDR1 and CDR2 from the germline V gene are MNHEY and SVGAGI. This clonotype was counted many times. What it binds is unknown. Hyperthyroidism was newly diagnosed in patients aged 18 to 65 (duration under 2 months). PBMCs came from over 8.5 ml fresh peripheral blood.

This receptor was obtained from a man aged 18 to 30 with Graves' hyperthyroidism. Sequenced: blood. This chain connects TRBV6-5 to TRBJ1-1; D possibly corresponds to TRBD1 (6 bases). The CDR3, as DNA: TGTGCCAGCAGTTACCTCCGAATGGGGGCTGGGGGAGCTTTCTTT. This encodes CASSYLRMGAGGAFF.